Below are 27 T cell receptor beta chains sequenced from a single sample in a study of blood T cell repertoires in COVID-19. Profiling relied on immunoSEQ multiplex PCR, and the TCRdb table lists in-frame clones only, not all of them. The sample comprises about 100,000 clones, approximately 79% of which are singletons, and approximately 18% rests with the top ten. The specimen sequenced was peripheral blood. The origin of the receptors is a woman aged 80 or over with active or convalescent COVID-19.

The genes are TRBV6-5 and TRBJ2-3; D might be TRBD2 (6 bases). The CDR3 totals 15 residues. Trimming took off 2 bases at V and 5 bases at J, with 14 bases between the two ends. Germline V CDR1 and CDR2: MNHEY, SVGAGI. The CDR3 spells CASSYAGPEGDTQYF. As DNA, the CDR3 is TGTGCCAGCAGTTACGCGGGACCAGAGGGAGATACGCAGTATTTT.

Worth noting for this clone: The same CDR3 can be traced to other DNA sequences in this sample. The rearrangement links TRBV6-5 to TRBJ2-1; tentative D call: TRBD2 (6 bases). Trimming stripped 2 bases from V and 4 bases from J, with 15 bases between. CDR3 size: 16 residues. CDR1 and CDR2 (germline): MNHEY, SVGAGI. As DNA, the CDR3 is TGTGCCAGCAGTTACGAAGGCGGGCGGGGTTACAATGAGCAGTTCTTC. It codes for CASSYEGGRGYNEQFF.

This rearrangement joins TRBV6-6 to TRBJ2-2, with TRBD2 matching 11 bases. Trimming took 5 bases from V and 3 from J; bases not matched to a gene: 5. This CDR3 is 16 amino acids long. Germline CDR1 reads MNHNY; CDR2 reads SVGAGI (reference sequence). CDR3 in amino acids: CASSRLAGQDTGELFF. The CDR3, as DNA: TGTGCCAGCAGTCGACTAGCGGGACAGGACACCGGGGAGCTGTTTTTT.

The chain recombines TRBV10-2 with TRBJ1-5, with D possibly being TRBD1 (6 bases). CDR1 and CDR2 from the germline V gene are WSHSY and SAAADI. This CDR3 is 15 amino acids long. The V end was cut by 0 bases, the J end by 5 bases, with 11 bases between. The CDR3 bases are TGCGCCAGCAGTGAGTCAGGGGGTCCCTATCAGCCCCAGCATTTT. Amino acids: CASSESGGPYQPQHF.

The chain has TRBV14 and TRBJ1-2, with 10 bases identical to TRBD1. Trimming cost V 3 bases and J 8 bases; bases outside gene matches: 9. The CDR3 extends over 15 amino acids. Looked up from germline, CDR1 is SGHDN and CDR2 is FVKESK. The CDR3 is CASSHGTGVVRGYTF. In nucleotides, the CDR3 is TGTGCCAGCAGCCACGGGACAGGGGTCGTGCGGGGCTACACCTTC.

There are a few counts of this clone. The rearrangement uses TRBV9 and TRBJ2-7; tentative D call: TRBD2 (5 bases). The V end was cut by 0 bases, the J end by 0 bases, with 7 bases between. The CDR3 totals 14 residues. The germline gives CDR1 SGDLS, CDR2 YYNGEE. This CDR3 is CASSVGSGSYEQYF. The CDR3 bases are TGTGCCAGCAGCGTAGGGAGCGGCTCCTACGAGCAGTACTTC. Supplemented by reference TRBV9 and TRBJ2-7, the full variable domain reads DSGVTQTPKHLITATGQRVTLRCSPRSGDLSVYWYQQSLDQGLQFLIQYYNGEERAKGNILERFSAQQFPDLHSELNLSSLELGDSALYFCASSVGSGSYEQYFGPGTRLTVT.

The chain couples TRBV4-2 to TRBJ2-3, with 9 positions matching TRBD1. The CDR3 is 19 residues long. Germline V gives CDR1 LGHNA, CDR2 YNFKEQ. J was trimmed by 2 bases and V by 6 bases; bases with no gene match: 18. CDR3 in amino acids: CASSHLQGAEGGYTDTQYF. For the CDR3, the DNA is TGTGCCAGCAGTCACTTACAGGGGGCGGAGGGGGGGTACACAGATACGCAGTATTTT.

The V gene is TRBV19, the J gene TRBJ2-2; weak D call: TRBD2 (6 bases). CDR1 is LNHDA, CDR2 SQIVND, per germline (reference sequence). This CDR3 comprises 16 residues. Trimming took off 7 bases at V and 5 bases at J, with 20 bases between the two ends. The CDR3 is CASTPGLVFRTGELFF. CDR3 bases: TGTGCCAGTACACCGGGACTCGTCTTTCGAACCGGGGAGCTGTTTTTT. The whole variable domain, remainder taken from reference TRBV19 and TRBJ2-2, is DGGITQSPKYLFRKEGQNVTLSCEQNLNHDAMYWYRQDPGQGLRLIYYSQIVNDFQKGDIAEGYSVSREKKESFPLTVTSAQKNPTAFYLCASTPGLVFRTGELFFGEGSRLTVL.

The V gene is TRBV14, the J gene TRBJ1-4; D is uncertain. The CDR3 runs to 12 residues. V lost 5 bases and J 7 bases, leaving 8 bases between the germline ends. Germline V CDR1 and CDR2: SGHDN, FVKESK. The chain's CDR3 is CASSSRGEKLFF. The DNA for the CDR3 is TGTGCCAGCAGCTCTAGAGGTGAAAAACTGTTTTTT.

There are a few counts of this clone. V gene TRBV19 combines with J gene TRBJ1-1; 7 bases are shared with TRBD1. J gave up 3 bases and V 5 bases, and 3 bases lay outside the gene matches. The CDR3 contains 13 residues. The V gene's germline CDR1 is LNHDA and CDR2 SQIVND (reference sequence). CDR3 DNA: TGTGCCAGTAGTTACACAGGGGACACTGAAGCTTTCTTT. Residues: CASSYTGDTEAFF.

V is TRBV2 and J is TRBJ2-1; 8 positions match TRBD2. The CDR3 is 15 amino acids. The V and J ends lost 4 bases and 10 bases, in that order; junction bases with no gene match: 12. In germline, CDR1 is SNHLY, CDR2 FYNNEI. CDR3 bases: TGTGCCAGCAGTGTACAAGCGGGAGACGTGGGGGAGCAGTTCTTC. It is translated as CASSVQAGDVGEQFF.

This sequence joins TRBV5-6 and TRBJ1-1; 10 bases are shared with TRBD1. The germline V gene has CDR1 SGHDT and CDR2 YYEEEE. J was trimmed by 4 bases and V by 4 bases; bases with no gene match: 7. This CDR3 has 15 amino acids. The CDR3 region is CASSLGTGVGTEAFF. CDR3 nucleotide sequence: TGTGCCAGCAGCCTCGGGACAGGGGTCGGCACTGAAGCTTTCTTT.

The J gene is TRBJ2-1, the V gene TRBV29-1; 9 nucleotides align to TRBD2. The V gene end was trimmed by 8 bases and the J gene end by 6 bases; junction bases not matched to a gene: 11. CDR3 length equals 14 residues. CDR1 is SQVTM, CDR2 ANQGSEA, per germline. The CDR3 region has the DNA TGCAGCCTCTCTTCTAGCGGGAACGGCAATGAGCAGTTCTTC. This sequence encodes CSLSSSGNGNEQFF.

The chain is built from TRBV28 and TRBJ2-7; TRBD1 might be the D (6 bases). The CDR3 has 16 residues. Germline assignment: CDR1 MDHEN and CDR2 SYDVKM. V shed 5 bases and J shed 4 bases, with 21 bases lying between them. CDR3 loop: CASSAHPSDSIYEQYF. CDR3 bases: TGTGCCAGCAGTGCCCACCCCTCGGACAGTATATACGAGCAGTACTTC.

This chain joins TRBV6-1 and TRBJ2-1, with D possibly being TRBD1 (7 bases). The germline gives CDR1 MNHNS, CDR2 SASEGT. The V gene lost 0 bases and the J gene lost 7 bases, with 13 bases spanning the gap. CDR3 length: 15 residues. The CDR3 region has the DNA TGTGCCAGCAGTGAAGCCGAGGGGGCGGGGAATGAGCAGTTCTTC. Translating gives CASSEAEGAGNEQFF.

This clone occurred once. The rearrangement links TRBV24-1 to TRBJ2-2, with D possibly matching TRBD2 (7 bases). V gave up 5 bases and J gave up 5 bases, with 23 bases separating them. The CDR3 has 18 residues. From germline, CDR1 is KGHDR and CDR2 SFDVKD. This CDR3 reads CATSGGQGPSGGTGELFF. The CDR3 DNA is TGTGCCACCAGTGGGGGGCAGGGGCCTAGCGGCGGGACCGGGGAGCTGTTTTTT.

The V gene is TRBV10-3, the J gene TRBJ1-2, with D possibly matching TRBD1 (6 bases). V was cut by 6 bases and J by 1 base, with 12 bases left in between. Germline V gene lookup returns CDR1 ENHRY and CDR2 SYGVKD. This CDR3 region has 14 residues. The CDR3 DNA reads TGTGCCATCAGCTCGGGCAGGGGTAACTATGGCTACACCTTC. Its translation: CAISSGRGNYGYTF.

This chain connects TRBV10-2 to TRBJ2-1; D unresolved. Germline lookup yields CDR1 WSHSY and CDR2 SAAADI. This CDR3 is 11 amino acids long. V was cut by 5 bases and J by 9 bases, with 8 bases left in between. The CDR3 is CASSFGLEQFF. CDR3 in DNA: TGCGCCAGCAGTTTCGGTCTTGAGCAGTTCTTC.

Only a few counts were recorded for this clone. The V call is TRBV25-1, the J call TRBJ2-3, with D uncertain. Germline V gene lookup returns CDR1 MGHDK and CDR2 SYGVNS. The CDR3 is 13 amino acids. Trimming pared 11 bases from V and 5 bases from J, leaving 17 bases between. As DNA, the CDR3 is TGTGCCTCTAGTCCCCCTCTGCGAGATACGCAGTATTTT. Encoded protein: CASSPPLRDTQYF.

The chain employs TRBV6-5 and TRBJ1-2; D possibly corresponds to TRBD1 (6 bases). Trimming pared 11 bases from V and 0 bases from J, leaving 13 bases between. The CDR3 runs to 13 residues. Germline V gene lookup returns CDR1 MNHEY and CDR2 SVGAGI. CDR3 sequence reads: CASRGFTNYGYTF. CDR3 DNA: TGTGCCTCGAGGGGGTTTACTAACTATGGCTACACCTTC.

V gene TRBV30 combines with J gene TRBJ1-6; TRBD1 agrees at 8 bases. CDR3 length equals 15 residues. CDR1 is GTSNPN and CDR2 is SVGIG in the germline V gene (reference sequence). With 5 bases clipped from V and 6 bases from J, the junction kept 9 bases outside the gene matches. The CDR3 bases are TGTGCCTGGGAAGGAGGACAGGGACTTAATTCACCCCTCCACTTT. Protein: CAWEGGQGLNSPLHF.

This chain links TRBV6-2 or TRBV6-3 with TRBJ2-7; D possibly corresponds to TRBD2 (7 bases). The CDR3 is made up of 15 amino acids. Germline V gene lookup returns CDR1 MNHEY and CDR2 SVGEGT. V lost 0 bases to trimming and J lost 3 bases, with 12 bases between them. CDR3 loop: CASSYSGGPYYEQYF. For the CDR3, the DNA is TGTGCCAGCAGTTACTCGGGGGGGCCCTACTACGAGCAGTACTTC.

V usage is TRBV7-8 and J usage is TRBJ1-3; possibly TRBD1 for D (5 bases). The CDR3 loop spans 17 amino acids. The germline V gene has CDR1 SGHVS and CDR2 FQNEAQ. The V and J ends lost 5 bases and 0 bases respectively, with 17 bases between them. The DNA for the CDR3 is TGTGCCAGCAGCCTACGATCTAGGGGTCACTCTGGAAACACCATATATTTT. Protein sequence: CASSLRSRGHSGNTIYF. The full variable domain, with the rest looked up from reference TRBV7-8 and TRBJ1-3, is GAGVSQSPRYKVAKRGQDVALRCDPISGHVSLFWYQQALGQGPEFLTYFQNEAQLDKSGLPSDRFFAERPEGSVSTLKIQRTQQEDSAVYLCASSLRSRGHSGNTIYFGEGSWLTVV.

This chain connects TRBV6-1 to TRBJ2-3, with TRBD2 matching over 8 bases. CDR1 is MNHNS, CDR2 SASEGT, per germline. The V gene end was trimmed by 3 bases and the J gene end by 3 bases; junction bases not matched to a gene: 8. This CDR3 has 16 residues. The CDR3 protein is CASSDISGGMTDTQYF. CDR3 in DNA: TGTGCCAGCAGTGATATCTCGGGAGGGATGACAGATACGCAGTATTTT.

The chain carries TRBV7-6 and TRBJ2-1; 8 nucleotides agree with TRBD2. Trimming took 0 bases from V and 0 from J; bases not matched to a gene: 7. The CDR3 contains 18 residues. The V gene's germline CDR1 is SGHVS and CDR2 FNYEAQ. In DNA, the CDR3 is TGTGCCAGCAGCTTAGCGACGCCAAGCGGGAGCTCCTACAATGAGCAGTTCTTC. Translated, it gives CASSLATPSGSSYNEQFF.

V usage is TRBV3-1 (or the pseudogene TRBV3-2) and J usage is TRBJ2-7; 10 bases agree with TRBD1. CDR3 length: 15 residues. CDR1 is LGHDT and CDR2 is YNNKEL in the germline V gene (reference sequence). Trimming cost V 6 bases and J 4 bases; bases outside gene matches: 9. CDR3 sequence (DNA): TGTGCCAGCAGACCGACAGGGGGCTTCCGATACGAGCAGTACTTC. Translation: CASRPTGGFRYEQYF.

This sequence joins TRBV19 and TRBJ1-2, with D possibly TRBD1 on 5 matching bases. This CDR3 has 14 residues. The V end was cut by 8 bases, the J end by 8 bases, with 21 bases between. Looked up from germline, CDR1 is LNHDA and CDR2 is SQIVND (reference sequence). As DNA, the CDR3 is TGTGCCAGTGGGGCCCAGAGGCAAGTCCAAGGCTACACCTTC. Its translation: CASGAQRQVQGYTF.